This T cell receptor (beta chain) comes out of a study of CD8+ T cells in alopecia areata. Reverse transcription of extracted RNA yielded cDNA, which provided the sequencing template. Assay: immunoSEQ multiplex PCR; the TCRdb copy retains only in-frame clones and omits some. Here the sample spans some 96,000 clones, 61% being singletons. This clone has a single count. The antigen is undetermined. Study results and caveats: Across lesional scalp, and particularly alopecia totalis/universalis, clonality surpassed that of normal scalp. Since there was just one nonresponder, nobody can yet say how baseline CD8+ expansion ties to response. Many expanded lesional clones persisted in scalp and blood during tofacitinib.

V lost 3 bases, J lost 8 bases, and 10 bases lay in between. Per the germline V gene, CDR1 is PRHDT and CDR2 is FYEKMQ (reference sequence). The CDR3 consists of 12 residues. Treatment noted: oral pan-JAK inhibitor, 5-10 mg twice daily. Specimens obtained from alopecia areata patients comprised lesional scalp punch biopsies and peripheral blood. The chain carries TRBV13 and TRBJ1-1; D gene unclear. The TCR originated in a human donor with alopecia areata. Sequenced here: CD8+ T cells sorted from blood, sampled at week 4, from a patient treated with tofacitinib. The CDR3 reads CASSFRTGEAFF. DNA of the CDR3: TGTGCCAGCAGCTTCCGGACGGGCGAAGCTTTCTTT.